What follows is one T cell receptor beta chain and its context. It was with a sample-barcoded 5' primer and a J-beta primer mix that a second PCR of about 7 to 12 cycles was run. Each TCR beta cDNA got a 12-nucleotide random molecular identifier. TCRdb re-analysed the 5' RACE reads in MiXCR, keeping a single row per CDR3 protein. This repertoire shows some 800,000 distinct CDR3 sequences, 40% to 50% found once; its top ten account for around 21%. The germline gives CDR1 MNHEY, CDR2 SMNVEV (reference sequence). The CDR3 spans 15 residues. The J segment lost 5 bases and the V segment lost 0 bases, leaving 5 bases of the junction unmatched. The sample comes from a study of blood T cells in healthy people across ages.

The TCR sequence derives from a man aged 55-75 years in good health. The sequenced sample consisted of blood. This rearrangement joins TRBV27 to TRBJ2-5; TRBD2 matches at 8 bases. CDR3 sequence: CASSLSGLAGETQYF. CDR3 coding DNA: TGTGCCAGCAGTTTATCCGGACTAGCCGGGGAGACCCAGTACTTC.